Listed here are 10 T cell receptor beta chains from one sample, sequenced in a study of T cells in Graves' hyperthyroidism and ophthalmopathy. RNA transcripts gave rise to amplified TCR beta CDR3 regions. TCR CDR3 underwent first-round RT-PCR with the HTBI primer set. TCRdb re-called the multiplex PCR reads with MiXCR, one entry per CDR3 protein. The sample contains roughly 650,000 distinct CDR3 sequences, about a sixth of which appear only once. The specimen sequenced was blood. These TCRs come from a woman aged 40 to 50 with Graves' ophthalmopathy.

CDR3 in DNA: TGCAGTGCTAGAGAGACGTGGCGGGAGGGAAAAGGCTACAATGAGCAGTTCTTC. Amino acids: CSARETWREGKGYNEQFF. V is TRBV20-1 and J is TRBJ2-1, with 9 bases lining up with TRBD2. The V and J ends lost 0 bases and 3 bases, in that order; junction bases with no gene match: 12. The CDR3 is 18 amino acids. Germline loops: CDR1 DFQATT, CDR2 SNEGSKA (reference sequence).

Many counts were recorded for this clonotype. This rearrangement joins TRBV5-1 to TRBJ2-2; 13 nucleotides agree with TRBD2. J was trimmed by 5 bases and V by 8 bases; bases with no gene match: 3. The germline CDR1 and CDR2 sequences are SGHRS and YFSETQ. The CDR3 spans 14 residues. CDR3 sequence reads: CASTTSGGTGELFF. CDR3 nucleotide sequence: TGCGCCAGTACGACTAGCGGGGGGACCGGGGAGCTGTTTTTT.

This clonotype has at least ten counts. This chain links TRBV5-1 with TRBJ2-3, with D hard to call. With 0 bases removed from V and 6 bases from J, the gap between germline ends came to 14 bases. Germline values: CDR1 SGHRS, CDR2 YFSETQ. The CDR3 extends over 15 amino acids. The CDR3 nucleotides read TGCGCCAGCAGCTTGGATGGCCCCTATGGCGATACGCAGTATTTT. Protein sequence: CASSLDGPYGDTQYF. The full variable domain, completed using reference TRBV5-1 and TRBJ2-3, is KAGVTQTPRYLIKTRGQQVTLSCSPISGHRSVSWYQQTPGQGLQFLFEYFSETQRNKGNFPGRFSGRQFSNSRSEMNVSTLELGDSALYLCASSLDGPYGDTQYFGPGTRLTVL.

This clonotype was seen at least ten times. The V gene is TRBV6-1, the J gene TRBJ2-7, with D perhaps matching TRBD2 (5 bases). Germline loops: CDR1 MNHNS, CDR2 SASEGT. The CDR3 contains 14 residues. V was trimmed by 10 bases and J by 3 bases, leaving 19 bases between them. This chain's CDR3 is CATLPGDPLYEQYF. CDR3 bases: TGTGCCACCCTCCCCGGGGATCCCCTCTACGAGCAGTACTTC.

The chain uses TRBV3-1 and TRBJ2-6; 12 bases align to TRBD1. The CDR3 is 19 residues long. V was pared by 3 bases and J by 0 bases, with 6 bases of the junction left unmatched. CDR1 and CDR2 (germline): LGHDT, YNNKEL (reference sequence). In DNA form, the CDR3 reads TGTGCCAGCAGCCACCACGGGACAGGGGGCTTCTCTGGGGCCAACGTCCTGACTTTC. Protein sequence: CASSHHGTGGFSGANVLTF.

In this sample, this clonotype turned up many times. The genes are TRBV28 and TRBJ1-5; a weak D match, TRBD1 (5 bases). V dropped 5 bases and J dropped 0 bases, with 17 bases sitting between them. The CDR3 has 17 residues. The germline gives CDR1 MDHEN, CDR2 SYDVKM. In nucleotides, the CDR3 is TGTGCCAGCAGTCCCGCCGGGGACGTATATAGCAATCAGCCCCAGCATTTT. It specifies CASSPAGDVYSNQPQHF.

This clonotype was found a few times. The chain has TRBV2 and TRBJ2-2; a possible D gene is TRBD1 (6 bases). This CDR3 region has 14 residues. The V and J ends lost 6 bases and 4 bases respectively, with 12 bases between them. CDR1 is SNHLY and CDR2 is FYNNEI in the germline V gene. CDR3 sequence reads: CASRTGRLTGELFF. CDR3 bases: TGTGCCAGCAGAACAGGGCGACTCACCGGGGAGCTGTTTTTT.

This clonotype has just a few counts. The CDR3 DNA is TGTGCCAGCAGGGGGACGTGGGGGAGGGGAGACAAAAACATTCAGTACTTC. It yields the protein CASRGTWGRGDKNIQYF. The gene calls are TRBV2 and TRBJ2-4, with 7 positions matching TRBD2. The CDR3 is 17 residues long. Germline CDR1 reads SNHLY; CDR2 reads FYNNEI. J lost 3 bases, V lost 6 bases, and 14 bases had no gene match.

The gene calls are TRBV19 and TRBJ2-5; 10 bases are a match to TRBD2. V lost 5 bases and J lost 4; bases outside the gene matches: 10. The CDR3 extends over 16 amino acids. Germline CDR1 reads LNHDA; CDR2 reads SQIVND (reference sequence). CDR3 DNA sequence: TGTGCCAGTAGTCCCCGCCCAGCGGGGGGGCGAGAGACCCAGTACTTC. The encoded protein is CASSPRPAGGRETQYF.

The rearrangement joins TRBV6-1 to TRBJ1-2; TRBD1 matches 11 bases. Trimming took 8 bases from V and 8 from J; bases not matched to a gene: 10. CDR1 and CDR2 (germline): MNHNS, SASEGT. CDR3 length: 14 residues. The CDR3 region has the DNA TGTGCCAGCCATTCCAGGACAGGGGGCTGGGGCTACACCTTC. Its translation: CASHSRTGGWGYTF.